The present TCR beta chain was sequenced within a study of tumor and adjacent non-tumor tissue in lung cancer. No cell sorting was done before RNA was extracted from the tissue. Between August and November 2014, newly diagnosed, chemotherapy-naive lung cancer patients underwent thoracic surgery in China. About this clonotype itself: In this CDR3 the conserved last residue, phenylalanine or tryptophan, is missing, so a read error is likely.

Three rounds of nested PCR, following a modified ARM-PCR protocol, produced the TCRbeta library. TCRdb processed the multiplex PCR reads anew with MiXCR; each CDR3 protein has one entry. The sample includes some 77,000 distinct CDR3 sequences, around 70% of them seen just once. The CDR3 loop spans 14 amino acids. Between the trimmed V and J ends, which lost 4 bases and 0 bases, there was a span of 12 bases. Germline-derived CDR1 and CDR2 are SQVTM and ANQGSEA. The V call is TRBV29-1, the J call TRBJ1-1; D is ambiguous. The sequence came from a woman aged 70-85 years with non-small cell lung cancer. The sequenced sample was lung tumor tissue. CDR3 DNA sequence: TGCAGCGTTGGTATACAGATCATGAACACTGAAGCTTTCTGT. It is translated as CSVGIQIMNTEAFC.